This T cell receptor beta chain was documented in a study of T-cell reconstitution after alpha-beta-depleted transplantation in children. Study-level findings and limits: T-cell counts and diversity at one year post-transplant came mainly from newly produced T cells. Certain patients had high TCRbeta diversity at day 60, and it came from recipient T cells and thymic progenitors that survived. After transplant, at about two months, alpha-beta T cells were reportedly derived from several hundred expanded graft clones.

Unique molecular identifiers tagged the TCRbeta library. In TCRdb, the PCR reads were re-called with MiXCR into one record per CDR3 protein. The sample shows 100,000 or so distinct CDR3 sequences, around 22% of them seen only once. Germline CDR1 MDHEN, CDR2 SYDVKM. The CDR3 consists of 12 residues. V lost 3 bases and J 7 bases, leaving 7 bases between the germline ends. This clonotype occurred a few times. Its antigen is unknown. The J gene is TRBJ2-1, the V gene TRBV28; D is ambiguous. This receptor was identified in a boy between 2 and 10 years old with acute lymphoblastic leukemia, due to receive a stem cell transplant. The sample consisted of PBMCs, taken before TCRalphabeta/CD19-depleted stem cell transplant. CDR3 in DNA: TGTGCCAGCAGTTTGCCTAATAATGAGCAGTTCTTC. Translating gives CASSLPNNEQFF. The whole variable domain, remainder taken from reference TRBV28 and TRBJ2-1, is DVKVTQSSRYLVKRTGEKVFLECVQDMDHENMFWYRQDPGLGLRLIYFSYDVKMKEKGDIPEGYSVSREKKERFSLILESASTNQTSMYLCASSLPNNEQFFGPGTRLTVL.